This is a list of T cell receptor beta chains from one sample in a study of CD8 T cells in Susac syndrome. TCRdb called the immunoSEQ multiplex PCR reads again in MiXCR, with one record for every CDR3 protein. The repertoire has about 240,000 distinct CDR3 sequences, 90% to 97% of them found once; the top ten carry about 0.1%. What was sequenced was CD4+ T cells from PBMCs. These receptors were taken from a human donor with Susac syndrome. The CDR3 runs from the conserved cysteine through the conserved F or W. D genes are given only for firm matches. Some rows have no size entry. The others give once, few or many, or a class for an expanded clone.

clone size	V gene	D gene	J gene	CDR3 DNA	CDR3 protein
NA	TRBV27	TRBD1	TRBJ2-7	TGTGCCAGCAGTTCTGAAGGGACAGGGGACTACGAGCAGTACTTC	CASSSEGTGDYEQYF
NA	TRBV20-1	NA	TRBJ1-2	TGCAGTGCTAGCACAGGGAATGGCTACACCTTC	CSASTGNGYTF
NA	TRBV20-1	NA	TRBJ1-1	TGCAGTGCTAGAGATCTGAAGAACACTGAAGCTTTCTTT	CSARDLKNTEAFF
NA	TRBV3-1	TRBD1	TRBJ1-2	TGTGCCAGCAGCCATGCCTCGACAGGGGAGCGAGGCTACACCTTC	CASSHASTGERGYTF
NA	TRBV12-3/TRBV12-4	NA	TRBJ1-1	TGTGCCAGCAGTTCCTACGAGCAGAACACTGAAGCTTTCTTT	CASSSYEQNTEAFF
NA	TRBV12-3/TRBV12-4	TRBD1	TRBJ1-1	TGTGCCAGCAGCTCTCAAGGGGGCGGCACTGAAGCTTTCTTT	CASSSQGGGTEAFF
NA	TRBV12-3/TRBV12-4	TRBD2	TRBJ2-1	TGTGCCAGCAGTGGACAGCGGGAGGTCTACAATGAGCAGTTCTTC	CASSGQREVYNEQFF
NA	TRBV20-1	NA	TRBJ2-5	TGCAGTGCTAGGGCGAGCCAAGAGACCCAGTACTTC	CSARASQETQYF
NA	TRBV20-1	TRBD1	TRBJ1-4	TGCAGTGCTAAGACAGGGGGCGATTTAATGAAAAGGCTGTTTTTT	CSAKTGGDLMKRLFF
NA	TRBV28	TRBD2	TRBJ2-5	TGTGCCAGCAGTTTAGAGGTAGCGGGGAGACAAGAGACCCAGTACTTC	CASSLEVAGRQETQYF
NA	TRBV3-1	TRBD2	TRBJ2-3	TGTGCCAGCGGAGCGGGAGCAGATACGCAGTATTTT	CASGAGADTQYF
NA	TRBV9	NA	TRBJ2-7	TGTGCCAGCAGCGTAGATGCAGGGATCTACGAGCAGTACTTC	CASSVDAGIYEQYF
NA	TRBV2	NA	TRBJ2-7	TGTGCCAGCAGTGATCCGCTACGTATCGGTACCTACGAGCAGTACTTC	CASSDPLRIGTYEQYF
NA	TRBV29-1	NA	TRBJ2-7	TGCAGCGTTGATATCGGCTACGAGCAGTACTTC	CSVDIGYEQYF
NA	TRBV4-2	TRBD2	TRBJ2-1	TGTGCCAGCACGAGCGGGAGGTTGTACAATGAGCAGTTCTTC	CASTSGRLYNEQFF
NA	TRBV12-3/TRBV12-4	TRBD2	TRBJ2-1	TGTGCCAGCATCGACGCCAGAGCGGGAGGGCTCTACAATGAGCAGTTCTTC	CASIDARAGGLYNEQFF
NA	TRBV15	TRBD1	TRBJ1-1	TGTGCCACCGGACAGGGGAAAGCTGAAGCTTTCTTT	CATGQGKAEAFF
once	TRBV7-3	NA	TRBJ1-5	TGTGCCAGCAGCTTAAGCGTGGAAGCGCCCCAGCATTTT	CASSLSVEAPQHF
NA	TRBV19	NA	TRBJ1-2	TGTGCCAGTAGTATCGATCAAAGGATTCACTATGGCTACACCTTC	CASSIDQRIHYGYTF
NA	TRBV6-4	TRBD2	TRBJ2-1	TGTGCCAGCAGTGATGGGACTAGCTCTGGATACAATGAGCAGTTCTTC	CASSDGTSSGYNEQFF
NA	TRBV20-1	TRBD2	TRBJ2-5	TGCAGTGCTAGGGCGGGAGTAGTAGAGACCCAGTACTTC	CSARAGVVETQYF
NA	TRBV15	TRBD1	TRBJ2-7	TGTGCCACCAGCACCCCTGACAGGGTCCACGAGCAGTACTTC	CATSTPDRVHEQYF
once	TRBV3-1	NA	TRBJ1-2	TGTGCCAGCAGCCAAGTCCCGGAGACAGTATCTTTCGAAGGTGGCTACACCTTC	CASSQVPETVSFEGGYTF
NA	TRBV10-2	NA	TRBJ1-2	TGCGCCAGCAGTGAGGGGTCTCCCTATGGCTACACCTTC	CASSEGSPYGYTF
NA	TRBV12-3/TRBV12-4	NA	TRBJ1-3	TGTGCCAGCAGTAGGATTTTCGGGATTTCTGGAAACACCATATATTTT	CASSRIFGISGNTIYF
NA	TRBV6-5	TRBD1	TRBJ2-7	TGTGCCAGCAGTTACCCTGGGACAGGGGACTACGAGCAGTACTTC	CASSYPGTGDYEQYF
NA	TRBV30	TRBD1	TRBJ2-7	TGTGCCTGGAACCACTCCCCGACCGGGACAGGGTACTCCTACGAGCAGTACTTC	CAWNHSPTGTGYSYEQYF
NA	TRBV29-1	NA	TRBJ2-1	TGCAGCGTTGATAGAGGGGGGGATGAGCAGTTCTTC	CSVDRGGDEQFF
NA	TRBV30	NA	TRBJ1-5	TGTGCCTGGAGTGTTTTCAGCAATCAGCCCCAGCATTTT	CAWSVFSNQPQHF
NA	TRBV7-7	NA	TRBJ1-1	TGTGCTAGCAGCCTAGGGCAAGGCACTGAAGCTTTCTTT	CASSLGQGTEAFF
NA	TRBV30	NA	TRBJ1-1	TGTGCCTGGAGTGTAAAAGGGAGAATGAACACTGAAGCTTTCTTT	CAWSVKGRMNTEAFF
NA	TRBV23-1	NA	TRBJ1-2	TGCGCCAGCAGCCCAATTTCGTTGGGTTGGGACTATGGCTACACCTTC	CASSPISLGWDYGYTF
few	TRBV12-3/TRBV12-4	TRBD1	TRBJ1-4	TGTGCCAGCAGTTACAGGGGTGGTGAAAAACTGTTTTTT	CASSYRGGEKLFF
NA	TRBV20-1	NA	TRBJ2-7	TGCAGTGCTCTGCAACAGGGCCTCGAGCAGTACTTC	CSALQQGLEQYF
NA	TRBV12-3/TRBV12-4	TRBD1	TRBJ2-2	TGTGCCAGCAGTTTGGGACAGCTGAACACCGGGGAGCTGTTTTTT	CASSLGQLNTGELFF
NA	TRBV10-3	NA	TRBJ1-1	TGTGCCATTAAGGGGGGAAACACTGAAGCTTTCTTT	CAIKGGNTEAFF
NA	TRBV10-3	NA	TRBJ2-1	TGTGCCATCATATGGTCGGAGCTCTACAATGAGCAGTTCTTC	CAIIWSELYNEQFF
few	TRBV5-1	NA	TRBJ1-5	TGTGCCAGCAGTTTAGGGCAGGCCAATCAGCCCCAGCATTTT	CASSLGQANQPQHF
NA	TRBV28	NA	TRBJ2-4	TGTGCCAGCAGTTTACGGGTTGTAGCCAAAAACATTCAGTACTTC	CASSLRVVAKNIQYF
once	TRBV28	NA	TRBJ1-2	TGTGCCACCAGGGAAGGCGTGAACTATGGCTACACCTTC	CATREGVNYGYTF
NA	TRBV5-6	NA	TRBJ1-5	TGTGCCAGCAGCTTGTCTAACAGCCCTAATCAGCCCCAGCATTTT	CASSLSNSPNQPQHF
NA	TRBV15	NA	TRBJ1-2	TGTGCCACCAGCAGAGATGCCACAGCCTATGGCTACACCTTC	CATSRDATAYGYTF
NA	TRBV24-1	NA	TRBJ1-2	TGTGCCACCAGTGATTTGCGTGACAGTTACACCTTC	CATSDLRDSYTF
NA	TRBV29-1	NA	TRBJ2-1	TGCAGCGTTGAAGCCTCGGGCATGGGGGTGGGGGAGCAGTTCTTC	CSVEASGMGVGEQFF
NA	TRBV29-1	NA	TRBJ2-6	TGCAGCGTTGTACTAGGCGTCTCTGGGGCCAACGTCCTGACTTTC	CSVVLGVSGANVLTF
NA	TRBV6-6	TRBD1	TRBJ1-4	TGTGCCAGCAGTTCGGGGGACAGTAATGAAAAACTGTTTTTT	CASSSGDSNEKLFF
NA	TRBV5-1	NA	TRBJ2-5	TGCGCCAGCAGCTTGGAGGCGCATCCTGTGGAGACCCAGTACTTC	CASSLEAHPVETQYF
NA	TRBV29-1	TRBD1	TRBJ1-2	TGCAGCGTTGATCCCCGCGGTGGGGACAGGGGGGATTATGGCTACACCTTC	CSVDPRGGDRGDYGYTF
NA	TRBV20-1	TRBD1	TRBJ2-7	TGCAGTGCCGAGCCGTCCGGGACAGACTACGAGCAGTACTTC	CSAEPSGTDYEQYF
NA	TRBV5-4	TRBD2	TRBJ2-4	TGTGCCAGCCGGCGGGAGGGCCTTGAAGGCATTCAGTACTTC	CASRREGLEGIQYF
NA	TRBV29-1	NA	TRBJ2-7	TGCAGCGTTGAATCAGTTCGGGGGGCGAATTGGCGGGAGCAGTACTTC	CSVESVRGANWREQYF
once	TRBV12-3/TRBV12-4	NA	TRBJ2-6	TGTGCCAGCGGGTCGCCCCGGACTCCTGGGGCCAACGTCCTGACTTTC	CASGSPRTPGANVLTF
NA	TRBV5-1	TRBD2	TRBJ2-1	TGCGCCAGCAGCACCGGGACTAGCGGGTGGGATGGGTTCTTC	CASSTGTSGWDGFF
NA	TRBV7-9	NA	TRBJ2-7	TGTGCCAGCAGCTTGGCTACAGGTGGGAAATCCTACGAGCAGTACTTC	CASSLATGGKSYEQYF
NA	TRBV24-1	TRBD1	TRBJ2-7	TGTGCCACCAGTGACCCTGGGACAGGGGGCTCCTACGAGCAGTACTTC	CATSDPGTGGSYEQYF
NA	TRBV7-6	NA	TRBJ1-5	TGTGCCAGCAGCTTAGCGACAGGACTCAATCAGCCCCAGCATTTT	CASSLATGLNQPQHF